This entry is about one TCR beta chain. The source of the sample is a study of blood T cell repertoires in COVID-19. Study as a whole: Samples taken during acute and convalescent COVID-19 were collected in the United States, Italy and Spain. PBMCs, B-cell-depleted T cells, or T cells were the source of the cDNA or gDNA that made up the material.

Original data processing: Researchers report that nucleated cell counts were estimated from reference gene primer amplification. Profiled with immunoSEQ multiplex PCR; TCRdb holds only in-frame clones, not every one. V, J and clone size are taken as reported in that table, and D and trimming were inferred from the DNA itself. The repertoire holds roughly 40,000 clones, with roughly nine tenths as singletons. The sequenced material came from peripheral blood. The receptor was isolated from a human donor in a cohort sampled during active COVID-19.

The CDR3 DNA follows: TGTGCCAGCAGCTTAGTCAGTTACGAGCAGTACTTC. Encoded protein: CASSLVSYEQYF. The chain is built from TRBV7-2 and TRBJ2-7; D is uncertain. From germline, CDR1 is SGHTA and CDR2 FQGNSA. V shed 1 base and J shed 4 bases, with 5 bases lying between them. The CDR3 is 12 amino acids. Complete variable domain (other parts from reference TRBV7-2 and TRBJ2-7): GAGVSQSPSNKVTEKGKDVELRCDPISGHTALYWYRQSLGQGLEFLIYFQGNSAPDKSGLPSDRFSAERTGGSVSTLTIQRTQQEDSAVYLCASSLVSYEQYFGPGTRLTVT.